This T cell receptor (beta chain) was recovered during a study of T-cell memory formation after mild COVID-19. This clonotype was observed a handful of times. TCRdb reprocessed the 5' RACE reads via MiXCR and lists one record per CDR3 protein. The data contain fewer than 500,000 distinct CDR3 sequences, 20% to 30% of them singletons. This TCR came from an adult woman who had mild COVID-19 (a few samples of this study predate the infection). Cell type and time point are not known. Sequencing input: PBMCs or a T cell subset sorted from them (not recorded which).

CDR3 sequence reads: CASSQGQDRRPAYGYTF. CDR3 coding DNA: TGCGCCAGCAGCCAAGGTCAGGACAGAAGGCCTGCCTATGGCTACACCTTC. The chain joins TRBV4-3 to TRBJ1-2; the D gene is possibly TRBD1 (6 bases). The CDR3 length is 17 residues. V was cut by 1 base and J by 4 bases, with 19 bases left in between. CDR1 is LGHNA, CDR2 YSLEER, per germline.